These T cell receptor beta chains were read from a single sample in a study of blood T cells in healthy people across ages. TCRdb fed the 5' RACE reads into MiXCR, producing one record per CDR3 protein. The sample consists of fewer than 900,000 distinct CDR3 sequences, 36% of them appearing once. The sequenced sample was blood. Receptors originate from a man aged 18 to 30 in good health. CDR3s include the opening cysteine and the closing phenylalanine or tryptophan. The order of the fields is J gene, D gene, clone size, V gene, CDR3 DNA, CDR3 protein. The D gene is left open where the match is weak. Only some rows state a clone size, as once, few, many or a class for expanded clones.

J gene: TRBJ2-1; D gene: NA; clone size: NA; V gene: TRBV5-1; CDR3 DNA: TGCGCCAGCAGCTTGGAGGCGGGGGCGGGATACAATGAGCAGTTCTTC; CDR3 protein: CASSLEAGAGYNEQFF
J gene: TRBJ2-7; D gene: NA; clone size: once; V gene: TRBV12-3/TRBV12-4; CDR3 DNA: TGTGCCAGCAGTTTAGTAATCCGGGCAAATGAGCAGTACTTC; CDR3 protein: CASSLVIRANEQYF
J gene: TRBJ2-7; D gene: NA; clone size: NA; V gene: TRBV3-1; CDR3 DNA: TGTGTCAGCAGCAGATCCTACGAGCAGTACTTC; CDR3 protein: CVSSRSYEQYF
J gene: TRBJ2-5; D gene: TRBD2; clone size: few; V gene: TRBV7-2; CDR3 DNA: TGTGCCAGCAGCTCTAGCCGACTAGCGGGTTACTACAATGAGCAGTACTTC; CDR3 protein: CASSSSRLAGYYNEQYF
J gene: TRBJ2-3; D gene: TRBD1; clone size: few; V gene: TRBV4-1; CDR3 DNA: TGCGCCAGCAGCCACCCCGGGACAGGGGGCCCGAGTAGCACAGATACGCAGTATTTT; CDR3 protein: CASSHPGTGGPSSTDTQYF
J gene: TRBJ2-5; D gene: TRBD2; clone size: NA; V gene: TRBV20-1; CDR3 DNA: TGCAGTGCTAGAGATGCGGGGGGGGGAAACAATGAGCAGTACTTC; CDR3 protein: CSARDAGGGNNEQYF
J gene: TRBJ2-3; D gene: NA; clone size: NA; V gene: TRBV12-3/TRBV12-4; CDR3 DNA: TGTGCCAGCAGGAACGGTGGGGTTAGAACAGATACGCAGTATTTT; CDR3 protein: CASRNGGVRTDTQYF
J gene: TRBJ1-5; D gene: NA; clone size: few; V gene: TRBV5-1; CDR3 DNA: TGCGCCAGCAGCTTGGGGCAGGGGAGAGATCAGCCCCAGCATTTT; CDR3 protein: CASSLGQGRDQPQHF
J gene: TRBJ2-2; D gene: NA; clone size: few; V gene: TRBV25-1; CDR3 DNA: TGTGCCAGCAAGGTCCCAGAGAGGGGTTTTACGTCCGGGGAGCTGTTTTTT; CDR3 protein: CASKVPERGFTSGELFF
J gene: TRBJ1-2; D gene: NA; clone size: NA; V gene: TRBV29-1; CDR3 DNA: TGCAGCGTTGACAGGGTTCGGGGCTACACCTTC; CDR3 protein: CSVDRVRGYTF
J gene: TRBJ2-1; D gene: NA; clone size: NA; V gene: TRBV6-2/TRBV6-3; CDR3 DNA: TGTGCCAGCAGTTACGTCCGGGGGGCGGGGAATGAGCAGTTCTTC; CDR3 protein: CASSYVRGAGNEQFF
J gene: TRBJ2-1; D gene: NA; clone size: NA; V gene: TRBV6-5; CDR3 DNA: TGTGCCAGCAGTTACTCTAGTTCGGGGCTGAGCCCCTACAATGAGCAGTTCTTC; CDR3 protein: CASSYSSSGLSPYNEQFF
J gene: TRBJ1-5; D gene: NA; clone size: many; V gene: TRBV18; CDR3 DNA: TGTGCCAGCAGCCCAGATAGCAATCAGCCCCAGCATTTT; CDR3 protein: CASSPDSNQPQHF
J gene: TRBJ2-3; D gene: NA; clone size: NA; V gene: TRBV7-2; CDR3 DNA: TGTGCCAGCAGCTTAGAAGGGGACCACGTCCACACAGATACGCAGTATTTT; CDR3 protein: CASSLEGDHVHTDTQYF
J gene: TRBJ1-2; D gene: TRBD1; clone size: few; V gene: TRBV29-1; CDR3 DNA: TGCAGCGTTGAAGATCGGGGAGGGACAGGGGACGGATTTGGGTATGGCTACACCTTC; CDR3 protein: CSVEDRGGTGDGFGYGYTF
J gene: TRBJ1-2; D gene: NA; clone size: few; V gene: TRBV5-6; CDR3 DNA: TGTGCCAGCAGCTTGGAGGGAGTGGACCCGCCTAACTATGGCTACACCTTC; CDR3 protein: CASSLEGVDPPNYGYTF
J gene: TRBJ1-4; D gene: NA; clone size: few; V gene: TRBV29-1; CDR3 DNA: TGCAGCGTTGGCTGGGGGGGACGTGAAAAACTGTTTTTT; CDR3 protein: CSVGWGGREKLFF
J gene: TRBJ2-7; D gene: NA; clone size: NA; V gene: TRBV3-1; CDR3 DNA: TGTGCCAGCAGCCAACCCTCAAGGGGAAACTACGAGCAGTACTTC; CDR3 protein: CASSQPSRGNYEQYF
J gene: TRBJ1-2; D gene: TRBD1; clone size: NA; V gene: TRBV6-2/TRBV6-3; CDR3 DNA: TGTGCCAGCAGTTACCGGGACAGGAGGAATGGCTACACCTTC; CDR3 protein: CASSYRDRRNGYTF
J gene: TRBJ2-1; D gene: TRBD2; clone size: few; V gene: TRBV7-2; CDR3 DNA: TGTGCCAGCAGCCCTAATCTAGCGGGGGGCGGTGAGCAGTTCTTC; CDR3 protein: CASSPNLAGGGEQFF
J gene: TRBJ2-5; D gene: NA; clone size: NA; V gene: TRBV7-2; CDR3 DNA: TGTGCCAGCAGCTTAGTTGGGGGGGCATCGAGAGAGCAGTACTTC; CDR3 protein: CASSLVGGASREQYF
J gene: TRBJ2-3; D gene: NA; clone size: few; V gene: TRBV20-1; CDR3 DNA: TGCAGTGCCCGGGACTCCGGGGGGCCTTCAGATACGCAGTATTTT; CDR3 protein: CSARDSGGPSDTQYF
J gene: TRBJ1-6; D gene: NA; clone size: NA; V gene: TRBV4-3; CDR3 DNA: TGCGCCAGCAGCGGAGTGGGGCTCGGCTCCTATAATTCACCCCTCCACTTT; CDR3 protein: CASSGVGLGSYNSPLHF
J gene: TRBJ1-5; D gene: NA; clone size: NA; V gene: TRBV7-2; CDR3 DNA: TGTGCCAGCAGCATCAGCCCTAGCAATCAGCCCCAGCATTTT; CDR3 protein: CASSISPSNQPQHF
J gene: TRBJ2-7; D gene: NA; clone size: NA; V gene: TRBV20-1; CDR3 DNA: TGCAGTGCCACCCCCCTAGCATCGGCCTCCTACAATGAGCAGTACTTC; CDR3 protein: CSATPLASASYNEQYF
J gene: TRBJ2-3; D gene: TRBD1; clone size: few; V gene: TRBV4-3; CDR3 DNA: TGCGCCAGCAGCCGCGGTTTAAGGACAGGGGGAGGAGATACGCAGTATTTT; CDR3 protein: CASSRGLRTGGGDTQYF
J gene: TRBJ2-3; D gene: TRBD2; clone size: many; V gene: TRBV27; CDR3 DNA: TGTGCCAGCAGTTTATTCTTGGGAGGGCCGGATACGCAGTATTTT; CDR3 protein: CASSLFLGGPDTQYF
J gene: TRBJ2-1; D gene: NA; clone size: NA; V gene: TRBV2; CDR3 DNA: TGTGCCAGCAGTCTCGATTCAGACAGATCTGAGCAGTTCTTC; CDR3 protein: CASSLDSDRSEQFF
J gene: TRBJ2-3; D gene: NA; clone size: many; V gene: TRBV7-2; CDR3 DNA: TGTGCCAGCAGCTTCCGGGCGGGCCAAGCAGATACGCAGTATTTT; CDR3 protein: CASSFRAGQADTQYF
J gene: TRBJ2-1; D gene: TRBD1; clone size: many; V gene: TRBV7-9; CDR3 DNA: TGTGCCAGCAGCTCACGACAGGGGGTTAACAATGAGCAGTTCTTC; CDR3 protein: CASSSRQGVNNEQFF
J gene: TRBJ2-3; D gene: TRBD2; clone size: few; V gene: TRBV6-5; CDR3 DNA: TGTGCCAGCAGTTACTCGAGATACGGGGGGGGCACAGATACGCAGTATTTT; CDR3 protein: CASSYSRYGGGTDTQYF
J gene: TRBJ1-2; D gene: NA; clone size: NA; V gene: TRBV6-1; CDR3 DNA: TGTGCCAGCAGACACCTACAGGATGAGGGCTATGGCTACACCTTC; CDR3 protein: CASRHLQDEGYGYTF
J gene: TRBJ1-1; D gene: NA; clone size: once; V gene: TRBV12-3/TRBV12-4; CDR3 DNA: TGTGCCAGCAGCGGGTCGGGGCGGCGGGGCACTGAAGATTTCTTT; CDR3 protein: CASSGSGRRGTEDFF
J gene: TRBJ2-5; D gene: TRBD1; clone size: NA; V gene: TRBV20-1; CDR3 DNA: TGCAGTGCTACACCCCCGGGACAGATCCAAGAGACCCAGTACTTC; CDR3 protein: CSATPPGQIQETQYF
J gene: TRBJ2-2; D gene: NA; clone size: NA; V gene: TRBV5-1; CDR3 DNA: TGCGCCAGCAGCTTGTCGGGGGTGAACACCGGGGAGCTGTTTTTT; CDR3 protein: CASSLSGVNTGELFF